This TCR beta chain was recovered during a study of blood T cell repertoires in COVID-19. The CDR3 covers 14 residues. With 5 bases removed from V and 2 bases from J, the gap between germline ends came to 12 bases. Germline CDR1 reads MNHEY; CDR2 reads SVGAGI. Generated by immunoSEQ multiplex PCR, the TCRdb table keeps only in-frame clones and is missing some. The sample has approximately 240,000 clones; about 88% are singletons. What was sequenced was peripheral blood. The chain uses TRBV6-5 and TRBJ1-2, with D tentatively TRBD1 (6 bases). The source of this sequence is a woman in her thirties or forties who had recovered from COVID-19. The CDR3, as DNA: TGTGCCAGCAGTCCTGACAGGTGGAACTATGGCTACACCTTC. Translating it yields CASSPDRWNYGYTF.